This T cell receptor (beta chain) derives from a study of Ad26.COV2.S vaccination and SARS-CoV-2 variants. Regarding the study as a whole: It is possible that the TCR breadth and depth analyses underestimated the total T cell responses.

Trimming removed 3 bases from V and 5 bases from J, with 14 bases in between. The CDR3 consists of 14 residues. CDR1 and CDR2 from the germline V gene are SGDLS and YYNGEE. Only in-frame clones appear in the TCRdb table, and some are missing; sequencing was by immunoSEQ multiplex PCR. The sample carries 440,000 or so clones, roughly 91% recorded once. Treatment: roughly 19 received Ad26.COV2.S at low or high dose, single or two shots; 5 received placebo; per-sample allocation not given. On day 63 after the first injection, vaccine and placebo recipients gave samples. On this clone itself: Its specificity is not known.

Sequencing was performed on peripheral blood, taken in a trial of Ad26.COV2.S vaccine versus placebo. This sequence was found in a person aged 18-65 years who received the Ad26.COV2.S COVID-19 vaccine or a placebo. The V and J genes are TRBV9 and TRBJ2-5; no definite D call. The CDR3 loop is CASSGDLLRETQYF. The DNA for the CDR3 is TGTGCCAGCAGCGGAGACCTTCTAAGGGAGACCCAGTACTTC.